This T cell receptor beta chain originates from a study of shared clonotypes between healthy human individuals. Study-wide background: A few men and a couple of women, aged 18 to 49, were donors. Overall study results and limits: Naive subsets generally exceeded memory subsets in estimated richness.

The donors were adults (healthy and HIV-negative) with no recent acute infections or vaccinations. Points on this clone: Its specificity is not known.

Profiled with immunoSEQ multiplex PCR; TCRdb holds only in-frame clones, not every one. The sample consists of some 1,600,000 clones, 95% to 99% of them appearing once. Germline V gene lookup returns CDR1 SGHKS and CDR2 YYEKEE (reference sequence). The CDR3 sequence is 14 residues long. V was shortened by 0 bases and J by 6 bases, with 12 bases between the two germline ends. Sequencing used naive CD4+ T cells sorted from blood. Regarding subset: CD45RA+ positively selected. This chain joins TRBV5-5 and TRBJ1-2, with a possible D match to TRBD1 (6 bases). The source of this sequence is a man younger than 40 in good health. CDR3 residues: CASSLAGGGNGYTF. CDR3 nucleotide sequence: TGTGCCAGCAGCTTGGCAGGAGGGGGTAATGGCTACACCTTC.